This TCR beta chain derives from a study of shared clonotypes between healthy human individuals. About the research overall: CD4 naive cells filled three plates per donor, CD4 memory three, CD8 naive two and CD8 memory one.

As regards this clone: Its specificity is unknown.

The study's findings and limits: A handful of donors showed sharing of around 5% of naive CD4 clonotypes.

CDR1 SEHNR and CDR2 FQNEAQ come from the germline V gene (reference sequence). CDR3 length: 14 amino acids. V shed 5 bases and J shed 7 bases, with 15 bases lying between them. CD45RO-negative cells were positively selected for CCR7, leaving out terminally differentiated effector memory CD45RA+ cells. The donors were all Caucasian adults (living in Nashville, Tennessee). Per the original methods: ImmunoSEQ supplied junction-only sequences lacking quality scores, so filtering was different. Clones were sequenced by immunoSEQ multiplex PCR, and TCRdb holds only the in-frame ones, with some missing. Clonal size and the V and J genes are those of that table, whereas D and trimming came from the DNA. The sample holds about 1.9 million clones, around 95% seen once.

This clonotype was sampled from a man younger than 35 in good health. Some clones in this sample may be carry-over from other donors' samples. Sample: naive CD8+ T cells from PBMCs. V gene TRBV7-9 combines with J gene TRBJ1-5; D unclear. The CDR3 loop is CASSDTPLGQPQHF. As DNA, the CDR3 is TGTGCCAGCAGCGACACCCCTCTGGGGCAGCCCCAGCATTTT.